These T cell receptor beta chains were read from a single sample in a study of blood T cells in healthy people across ages. TCRdb re-called the 5' RACE reads through MiXCR, storing one row per CDR3 protein. The sample has 1,500,000 or so distinct CDR3 sequences; less than 45% are singletons. The sample was blood. These receptors were collected from a woman aged 18-29 years in good health. The CDR3 runs from the conserved cysteine through the conserved F or W. Size tells how often a clone was seen (once, few, many) or the class of an expanded clone, and some rows leave it out.

v_call: TRBV5-5; clone_size: -; j_call: TRBJ2-3; cdr3_aa: CASSAYLTDTQYF
v_call: TRBV5-1; clone_size: -; j_call: TRBJ1-1; cdr3_aa: CASAEEQGYDTEAFF
v_call: TRBV20-1; clone_size: -; j_call: TRBJ2-6; cdr3_aa: CSASQTGFAGANVLTF
v_call: TRBV3-1; clone_size: -; j_call: TRBJ2-1; cdr3_aa: CASSQEGRRANEQFF
v_call: TRBV28; clone_size: -; j_call: TRBJ2-1; cdr3_aa: CASSFSGASGSSYNEQFF
v_call: TRBV11-2; clone_size: many; j_call: TRBJ2-5; cdr3_aa: CASSSVMGETQYF
v_call: TRBV9; clone_size: few; j_call: TRBJ1-5; cdr3_aa: CASSTGPNSNQPQHF
v_call: TRBV5-1; clone_size: -; j_call: -; cdr3_aa: CASSALQGSVNEQYF
v_call: TRBV12-3/TRBV12-4; clone_size: -; j_call: TRBJ2-7; cdr3_aa: CASSSDKFEQYF
v_call: TRBV27; clone_size: -; j_call: -; cdr3_aa: CASSTRRAAYNEQYF
v_call: TRBV7-2; clone_size: -; j_call: TRBJ2-1; cdr3_aa: CASSFGSSQYNEQFF
v_call: TRBV3-1; clone_size: few; j_call: TRBJ2-7; cdr3_aa: CASSLLGERGTYEQYF
v_call: TRBV29-1; clone_size: -; j_call: TRBJ2-7; cdr3_aa: CSVEESGEGEQYF
v_call: TRBV20-1; clone_size: -; j_call: TRBJ2-1; cdr3_aa: CSARRTSRYNEQFF
v_call: TRBV20-1; clone_size: -; j_call: TRBJ2-3; cdr3_aa: CSASLILADLTDTQYF
v_call: TRBV27; clone_size: few; j_call: TRBJ2-1; cdr3_aa: CASSRLAGTGDEQFF